This T cell receptor beta chain was sequenced for a study of cytomegalovirus exposure and HLA in healthy donors. General study points: From TCR beta sequences, most subjects' HLA-A and HLA-B alleles were reportedly predicted accurately. Researchers reported that a few CMV-associated chains were confirmed in vitro as CMV antigen-specific. Cytomegalovirus-associated status was assigned to approximately 160 TCR beta chains. A further, later analysis showed that HLA-associated TCR beta chains (compared with equally common others) were more clonally expanded.

In regard to this clone: Its antigen is not known.

The J segment lost 3 bases and the V segment lost 1 base, leaving 3 bases of the junction unmatched. Germline V gives CDR1 SGHVS, CDR2 FQNEAQ. The CDR3 is 15 residues long. 13 Jbeta primers and 60 Vbeta primers were used for the PCR. TCRdb keeps only in-frame clones here, not all; method: immunoSEQ multiplex PCR. The table records 150,000 to 200,000 clones, 80% to 90% of them present only once. The receptor's source is a man aged 45-65 years in good health and CMV-seropositive. The sequenced material came from PBMCs. The rearrangement uses TRBV7-8 and TRBJ1-2; 9 bases are shared with TRBD1. In nucleotides, the CDR3 is TGTGCCAGCAGCTTAGGGACAGGGGTTGACTATGGCTACACCTTC. This translates into CASSLGTGVDYGYTF.